The T cell receptor beta chain described here comes from a study of blood T cell repertoires in COVID-19. Study-wide context: COVID-19 samples, acute and convalescent, were from the United States, Italy and Spain. In each case, the material was cDNA or gDNA derived from T cells, B-cell-depleted T cells, or PBMCs.

This table comes from immunoSEQ multiplex PCR, and its TCRdb copy is limited to in-frame clones, with some not included. The sample shows roughly 85,000 clones, over 75% of them seen only once. Germline loops: CDR1 SQVTM, CDR2 ANQGSEA. V dropped 1 base and J dropped 0 bases, with 9 bases sitting between them. CDR3 length: 14 residues. This clone was detected only a few times. The chain links TRBV29-1 to TRBJ1-2, with a weak D call TRBD1 (6 bases). The sample was peripheral blood. This clonotype originated in a human donor in a cohort sampled during active COVID-19. DNA for the CDR3: TGCAGCGTTGAAGGTGACAGGACTAACTATGGCTACACCTTC. Translation: CSVEGDRTNYGYTF.